This T cell receptor beta chain was captured in a study of human T cells and chemical hapten exposure. About the study: Mostly female patients had alopecia areata, totalis or universalis. Whole-study findings and limits: While controls formed fewer of them, expanded TCRs formed significantly more large CDR3 similarity clusters.

The CDR3 has 17 residues. J lost 6 bases, V lost 4 bases, and 15 bases had no gene match. CDR1 and CDR2 (germline): SGHTA, FQGNSA. In this sample, this clonotype turned up a few times. Its antigen is not known. TCRdb reprocessed the RACE reads with MiXCR, giving one entry per CDR3 protein. The table shows 89,000 or so distinct CDR3 sequences, with 8.5% occurring only once. The time point here: pre-sensitization, week 0. Described treatment: therapeutic diphenylcyclopropenone sensitization with weekly scalp DPC. The sample in question was whole blood, obtained in connection with sensitization to the hapten diphenylcyclopropenone (DPC). The TCR comes from a man aged 35 to 55 with alopecia areata. Some clones in this sample may be carry-over from other donors' samples. This chain connects TRBV7-2 to TRBJ2-1; 7 nucleotides line up with TRBD2. The CDR3 region is CASSSQTLAVYTNEQFF. CDR3 DNA sequence: TGTGCCAGCAGCTCGCAGACGCTAGCGGTTTATACCAATGAGCAGTTCTTC.